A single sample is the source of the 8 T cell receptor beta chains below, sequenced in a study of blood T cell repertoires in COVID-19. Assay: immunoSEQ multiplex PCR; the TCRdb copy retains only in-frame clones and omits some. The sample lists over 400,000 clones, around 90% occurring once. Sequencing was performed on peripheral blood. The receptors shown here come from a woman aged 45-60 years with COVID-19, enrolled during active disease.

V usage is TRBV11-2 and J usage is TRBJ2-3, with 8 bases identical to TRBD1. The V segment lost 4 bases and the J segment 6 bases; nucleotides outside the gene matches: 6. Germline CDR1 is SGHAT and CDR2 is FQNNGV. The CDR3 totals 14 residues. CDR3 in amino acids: CASSSRTGKDTQYF. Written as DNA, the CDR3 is TGTGCCAGCAGCTCCAGGACAGGGAAGGATACGCAGTATTTT.

The CDR3 DNA reads TGCGCCAGCAGCCCGGGACAGGCTTACCTGAACACTGAAGCTTTCTTT. Its protein product is CASSPGQAYLNTEAFF. This chain links TRBV5-1 with TRBJ1-1, with 8 bases lining up with TRBD1. CDR3 length: 16 residues. With 4 bases clipped from V and 0 bases from J, the junction kept 8 bases outside the gene matches. CDR1 and CDR2 from the germline V gene are SGHRS and YFSETQ. The full variable domain, completed using reference TRBV5-1 and TRBJ1-1, is KAGVTQTPRYLIKTRGQQVTLSCSPISGHRSVSWYQQTPGQGLQFLFEYFSETQRNKGNFPGRFSGRQFSNSRSEMNVSTLELGDSALYLCASSPGQAYLNTEAFFGQGTRLTVV.

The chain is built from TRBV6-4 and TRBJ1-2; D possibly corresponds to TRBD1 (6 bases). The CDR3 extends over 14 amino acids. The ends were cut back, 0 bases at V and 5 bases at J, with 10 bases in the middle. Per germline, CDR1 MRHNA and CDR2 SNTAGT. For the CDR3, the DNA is TGTGCCAGCAGTGACTCGAACGGACAGTATGGCTACACCTTC. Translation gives CASSDSNGQYGYTF.

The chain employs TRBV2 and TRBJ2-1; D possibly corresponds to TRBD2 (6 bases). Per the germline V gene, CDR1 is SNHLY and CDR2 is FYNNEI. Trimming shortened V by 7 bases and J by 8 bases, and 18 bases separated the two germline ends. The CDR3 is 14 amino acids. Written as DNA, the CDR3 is TGTGCCAGCAATGAGGGAGGTCCGCGGCATGAGCAGTTCTTC. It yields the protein CASNEGGPRHEQFF.

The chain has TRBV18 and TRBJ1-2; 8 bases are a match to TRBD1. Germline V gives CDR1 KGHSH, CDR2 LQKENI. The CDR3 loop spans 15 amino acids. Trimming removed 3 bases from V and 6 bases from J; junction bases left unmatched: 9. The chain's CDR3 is CASSPRDRITNGYTF. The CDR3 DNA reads TGTGCCAGCTCACCGAGGGACAGGATAACCAATGGCTACACCTTC.

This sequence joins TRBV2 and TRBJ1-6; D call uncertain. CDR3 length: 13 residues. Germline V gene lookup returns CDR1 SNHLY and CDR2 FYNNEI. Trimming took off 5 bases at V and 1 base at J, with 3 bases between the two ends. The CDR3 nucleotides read TGTGCCAGCAGTTTATCCTATAATTCACCCCTCCACTTT. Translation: CASSLSYNSPLHF.

CDR3 region: CASSPGQLAEAFF. CDR3 nucleotide sequence: TGTGCCAGCAGTCCCGGACAGCTCGCGGAAGCTTTCTTT. The genes are TRBV27 and TRBJ1-1; TRBD1 is a possible D gene (6 bases). CDR1 and CDR2 from the germline V gene are MNHEY and SMNVEV (reference sequence). V shed 5 bases and J shed 8 bases, with 15 bases lying between them. The CDR3 loop spans 13 amino acids.

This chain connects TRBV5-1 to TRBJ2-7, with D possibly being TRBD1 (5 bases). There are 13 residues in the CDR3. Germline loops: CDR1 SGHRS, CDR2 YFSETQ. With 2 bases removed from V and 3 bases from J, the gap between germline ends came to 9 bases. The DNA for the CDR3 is TGCGCCAGCAGCTTCTTAGACAGCTACGAGCAGTACTTC. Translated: CASSFLDSYEQYF.